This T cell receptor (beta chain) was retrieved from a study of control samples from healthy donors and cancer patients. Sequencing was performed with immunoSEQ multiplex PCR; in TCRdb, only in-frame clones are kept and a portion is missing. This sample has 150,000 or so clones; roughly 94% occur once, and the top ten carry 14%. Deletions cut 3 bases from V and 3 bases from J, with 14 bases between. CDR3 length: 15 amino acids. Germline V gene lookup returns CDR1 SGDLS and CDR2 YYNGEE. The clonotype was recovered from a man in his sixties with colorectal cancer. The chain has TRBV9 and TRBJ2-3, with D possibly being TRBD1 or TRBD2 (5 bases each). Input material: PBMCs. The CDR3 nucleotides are TGTGCCAGCAGCGATGGGACGTTGGGGACAGATACGCAGTATTTT. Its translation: CASSDGTLGTDTQYF.